The 12 T cell receptor beta chains presented below share a single source sample, sequenced in a study of blood T cells in healthy people across ages. Sample-barcoded 5' priming and a J-beta primer mix drove a second PCR of about 7 to 12 cycles. TCRdb re-called the 5' RACE reads with MiXCR, one entry per CDR3 protein. The sample yields over a million distinct CDR3 sequences, 35% to 45% seen once. The material sequenced was blood. The receptors were sampled from a woman aged 18-35 years in good health.

This clonotype was detected a few times. The V gene is TRBV3-1, the J gene TRBJ1-2, with 12 bases aligning to TRBD1. This CDR3 region has 19 residues. The junction had 12 bases not matched to a gene; V was cut back by 4 bases and J by 0 bases. Germline V CDR1 and CDR2: LGHDT, YNNKEL (reference sequence). In DNA, the CDR3 is TGTGCCAGCAGCCCCCGTGTAGGGGACAGGGGGCATCCTAACTATGGCTACACCTTC. Translated: CASSPRVGDRGHPNYGYTF.

V usage is TRBV7-9 and J usage is TRBJ2-5; the D gene could be TRBD1 or TRBD2 (5 bases each). The germline V and J ends were trimmed by 0 bases and 3 bases, with 17 bases remaining between them. Germline lookup yields CDR1 SEHNR and CDR2 FQNEAQ (reference sequence). The CDR3 runs 17 residues. This CDR3 is CASSLAFSSKGEETQYF. The DNA for the CDR3 is TGTGCCAGCAGCTTAGCCTTCTCTAGCAAAGGGGAAGAGACCCAGTACTTC. Based on the CDR3 plus reference TRBV7-9 and TRBJ2-5, the full variable domain is DTGVSQNPRHKITKRGQNVTFRCDPISEHNRLYWYRQTLGQGPEFLTYFQNEAQLEKSRLLSDRFSAERPKGSFSTLEIQRTEQGDSAMYLCASSLAFSSKGEETQYFGPGTRLLVL.

V and J are TRBV27 and TRBJ2-1, with TRBD2 matching over 11 bases. The CDR3 totals 15 residues. In germline, CDR1 is MNHEY, CDR2 SMNVEV (reference sequence). J lost 8 bases, V lost 0 bases, and 3 bases had no gene match. The CDR3 DNA reads as TGTGCCAGCAGTTTATCGCTAGCGGGGGGCTATGAGCAGTTCTTC. It is translated as CASSLSLAGGYEQFF.

In its sample, this clonotype was seen a few times. The chain links TRBV27 to TRBJ2-5; 9 bases match TRBD2. V was pared by 2 bases and J by 2 bases, with 15 bases of the junction left unmatched. This CDR3 has 19 amino acids. Germline assignment: CDR1 MNHEY and CDR2 SMNVEV (reference sequence). DNA of the CDR3: TGTGCCAGCAGTTTACGGCGAGGTAGCGGGAGAATATCACAAGAGACCCAGTACTTC. Amino acids: CASSLRRGSGRISQETQYF.

The J gene is TRBJ1-2, the V gene TRBV29-1; 7 positions match TRBD1. Per the germline V gene, CDR1 is SQVTM and CDR2 is ANQGSEA. The J segment lost 2 bases and the V segment lost 6 bases, leaving 9 bases of the junction unmatched. CDR3 size: 14 residues. CDR3 loop: CSVVWTGMNYGYTF. The CDR3 nucleotides read TGCAGCGTCGTATGGACAGGAATGAACTATGGCTACACCTTC.

The chain uses TRBV6-6 and TRBJ1-2; no definite D call. This CDR3 spans 15 amino acids. Germline CDR1 reads MNHNY; CDR2 reads SVGAGI (reference sequence). The germline V and J ends were trimmed by 2 bases and 4 bases, with 14 bases remaining between them. In nucleotides, the CDR3 is TGTGCCAGCAGTTACACGGCGACGGGGTCCTATGGCTACACCTTC. It yields the protein CASSYTATGSYGYTF.

This clonotype was picked up a small number of times. The J gene is TRBJ1-5, the V gene TRBV4-1, with 7 bases matching TRBD1. Trimming at V came to 3 bases and at J to 1 base, leaving 9 bases not matched to a gene. Germline CDR1 and CDR2: MGHRA and YSYEKL. The CDR3 loop spans 17 amino acids. The CDR3 DNA reads as TGCGCCAGCAGCCAGACGACCGACAGGGCAAGCAATCAGCCCCAGCATTTT. Its protein product is CASSQTTDRASNQPQHF.

This clonotype was observed a handful of times. V gene TRBV7-9 combines with J gene TRBJ2-7, with 9 bases identical to TRBD1. With V trimmed by 3 bases and J by 4 bases, 7 bases remained unmatched. Germline V gives CDR1 SEHNR, CDR2 FQNEAQ (reference sequence). The CDR3 totals 15 residues. CDR3 in amino acids: CASSFLDRGNYEQYF. The CDR3 nucleotides are TGTGCCAGCAGCTTTCTGGACAGGGGTAATTACGAGCAGTACTTC.

This clonotype turned up a few times. The V call is TRBV20-1, the J call TRBJ2-7; 10 nucleotides line up with TRBD1. The CDR3 has 15 amino acids. Looked up from germline, CDR1 is DFQATT and CDR2 is SNEGSKA (reference sequence). V dropped 5 bases and J dropped 1; count of bases not matched to a gene: 8. The CDR3 nucleotides read TGCAGTGCTCACCGTCCGGGACAGGGGTCCTACGAGCAGTACTTC. This gives the protein CSAHRPGQGSYEQYF.

This chain connects TRBV24-1 to TRBJ2-3; D is possibly TRBD2 (6 bases). There are 13 residues in the CDR3. Trimming took off 2 bases at V and 6 bases at J, with 8 bases between the two ends. Germline V CDR1 and CDR2: KGHDR, SFDVKD. The CDR3 loop reads CATSDSRGDTQYF. The DNA of the CDR3 is TGTGCCACCAGTGATTCCCGGGGGGATACGCAGTATTTT.

This clonotype was seen more than once but under ten times. V is TRBV7-2 and J is TRBJ2-2; the D call may be TRBD1 or TRBD2 (5 bases each). The V gene's germline CDR1 is SGHTA and CDR2 FQGNSA. The CDR3 spans 17 residues. The germline V and J ends were trimmed by 2 bases and 3 bases, with 16 bases remaining between them. For the CDR3, the DNA is TGTGCCAGCAGCTTAAGGTCCTCAGGGACGTACACCGGGGAGCTGTTTTTT. Translating gives CASSLRSSGTYTGELFF.

This clonotype was recorded many times. The V and J genes are TRBV7-9 and TRBJ1-2; D call uncertain. The CDR3 runs to 15 residues. Trimming took off 0 bases at V and 0 bases at J, with 8 bases between the two ends. The germline V gene has CDR1 SEHNR and CDR2 FQNEAQ (reference sequence). The CDR3 region has the DNA TGTGCCAGCAGCTTAGCGGCGGTATCTAACTATGGCTACACCTTC. Its translation is CASSLAAVSNYGYTF.